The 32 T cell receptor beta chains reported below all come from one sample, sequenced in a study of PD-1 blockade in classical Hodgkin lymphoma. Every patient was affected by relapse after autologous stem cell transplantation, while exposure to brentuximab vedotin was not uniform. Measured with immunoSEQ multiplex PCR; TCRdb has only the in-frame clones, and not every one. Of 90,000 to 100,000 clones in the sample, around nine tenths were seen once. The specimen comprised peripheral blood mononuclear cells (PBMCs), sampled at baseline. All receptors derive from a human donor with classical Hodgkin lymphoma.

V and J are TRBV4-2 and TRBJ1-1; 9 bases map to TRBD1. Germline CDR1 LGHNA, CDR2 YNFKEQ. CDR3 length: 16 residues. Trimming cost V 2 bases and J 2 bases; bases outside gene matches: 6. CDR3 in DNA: TGTGCCAGCAGCCAACTTCCGGGACAGGGAAACACTGAAGCTTTCTTT. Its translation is CASSQLPGQGNTEAFF.

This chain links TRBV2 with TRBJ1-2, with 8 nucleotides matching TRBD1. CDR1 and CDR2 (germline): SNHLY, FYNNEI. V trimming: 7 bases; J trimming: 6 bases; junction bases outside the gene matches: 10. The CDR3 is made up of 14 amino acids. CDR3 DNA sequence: TGTGCCAGCATCTTCTATGGGGGACAGGATGGCTACACCTTC. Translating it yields CASIFYGGQDGYTF.

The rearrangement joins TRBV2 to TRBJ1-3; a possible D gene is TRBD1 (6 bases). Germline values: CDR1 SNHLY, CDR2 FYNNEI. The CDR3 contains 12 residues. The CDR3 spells CASVGGANTIYF. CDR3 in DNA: TGTGCGAGCGTCGGGGGGGCAAACACCATATATTTT.

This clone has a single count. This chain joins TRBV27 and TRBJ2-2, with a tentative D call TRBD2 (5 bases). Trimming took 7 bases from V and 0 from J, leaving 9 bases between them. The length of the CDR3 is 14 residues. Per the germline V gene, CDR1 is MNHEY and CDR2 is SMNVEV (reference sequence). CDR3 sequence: CASTPGANTGELFF. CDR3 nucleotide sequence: TGTGCCAGCACCCCCGGGGCGAACACCGGGGAGCTGTTTTTT.

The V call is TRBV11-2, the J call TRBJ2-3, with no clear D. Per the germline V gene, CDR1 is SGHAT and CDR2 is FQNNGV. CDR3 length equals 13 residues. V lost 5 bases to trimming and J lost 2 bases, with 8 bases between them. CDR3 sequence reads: CASSLSYTDTQYF. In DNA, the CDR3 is TGTGCCAGCAGCCTATCATACACAGATACGCAGTATTTT.

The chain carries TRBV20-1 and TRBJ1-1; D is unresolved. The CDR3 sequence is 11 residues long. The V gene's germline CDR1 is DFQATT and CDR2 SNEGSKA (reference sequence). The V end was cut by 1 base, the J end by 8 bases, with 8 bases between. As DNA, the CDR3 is TGCAGTGCTAGAGGGGTGGGGGAAGCTTTCTTT. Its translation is CSARGVGEAFF.

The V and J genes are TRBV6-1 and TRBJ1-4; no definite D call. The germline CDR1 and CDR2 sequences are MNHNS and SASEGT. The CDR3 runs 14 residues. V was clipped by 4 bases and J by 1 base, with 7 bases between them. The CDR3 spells CASSVVGTNEKLFF. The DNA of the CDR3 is TGTGCCAGCAGTGTTGTAGGAACTAATGAAAAACTGTTTTTT.

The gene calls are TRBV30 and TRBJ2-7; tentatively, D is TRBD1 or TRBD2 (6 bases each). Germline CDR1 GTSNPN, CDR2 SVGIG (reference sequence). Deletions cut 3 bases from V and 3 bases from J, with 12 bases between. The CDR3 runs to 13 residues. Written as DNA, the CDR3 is TGTGCCTGGAGGGGGGGCCCTCGCTACGAGCAGTACTTC. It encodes CAWRGGPRYEQYF.

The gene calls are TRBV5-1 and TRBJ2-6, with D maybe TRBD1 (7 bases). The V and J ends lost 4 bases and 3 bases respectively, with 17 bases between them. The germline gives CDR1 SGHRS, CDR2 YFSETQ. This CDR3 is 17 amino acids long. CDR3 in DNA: TGCGCCAGCAGCCCTAGGACAGGAGGGTATGGGGCCAACGTCCTGACTTTC. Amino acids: CASSPRTGGYGANVLTF. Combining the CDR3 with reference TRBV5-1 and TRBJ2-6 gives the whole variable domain KAGVTQTPRYLIKTRGQQVTLSCSPISGHRSVSWYQQTPGQGLQFLFEYFSETQRNKGNFPGRFSGRQFSNSRSEMNVSTLELGDSALYLCASSPRTGGYGANVLTFGAGSRLTVL.

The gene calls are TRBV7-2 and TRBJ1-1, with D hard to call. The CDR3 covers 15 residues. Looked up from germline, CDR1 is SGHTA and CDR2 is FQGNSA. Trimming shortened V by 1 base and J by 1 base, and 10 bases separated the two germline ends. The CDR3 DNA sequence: TGTGCCAGCAGCTTAGAAGCCAGCCCGAACACTGAAGCTTTCTTT. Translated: CASSLEASPNTEAFF.

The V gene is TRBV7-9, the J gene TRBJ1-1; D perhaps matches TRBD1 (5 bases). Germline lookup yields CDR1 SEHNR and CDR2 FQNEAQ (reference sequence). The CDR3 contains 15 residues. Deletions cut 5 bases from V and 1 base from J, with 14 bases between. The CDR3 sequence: CASSPQGLSNTEAFF. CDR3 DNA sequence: TGTGCCAGCAGCCCTCAGGGACTTTCGAACACTGAAGCTTTCTTT.

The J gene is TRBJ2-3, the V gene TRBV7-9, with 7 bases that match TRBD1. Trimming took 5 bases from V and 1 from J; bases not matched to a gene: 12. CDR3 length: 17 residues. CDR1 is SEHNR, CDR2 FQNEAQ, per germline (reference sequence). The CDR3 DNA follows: TGTGCCAGCAGCAAAACCCCAGGGGGAAGGGGCACAGATACGCAGTATTTT. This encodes CASSKTPGGRGTDTQYF.

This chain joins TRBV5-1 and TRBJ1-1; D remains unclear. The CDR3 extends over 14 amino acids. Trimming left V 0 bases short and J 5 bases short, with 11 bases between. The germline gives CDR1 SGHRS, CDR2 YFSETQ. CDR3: CASSLGHLSTEAFF. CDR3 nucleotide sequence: TGCGCCAGCAGCTTGGGACACCTGTCGACTGAAGCTTTCTTT.

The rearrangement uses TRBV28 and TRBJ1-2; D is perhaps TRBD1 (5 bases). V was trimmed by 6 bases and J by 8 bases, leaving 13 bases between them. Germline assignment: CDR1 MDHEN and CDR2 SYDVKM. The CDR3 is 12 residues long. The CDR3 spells CASRHPGGGYTF. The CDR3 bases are TGTGCCAGCAGACACCCTGGGGGGGGCTACACCTTC.

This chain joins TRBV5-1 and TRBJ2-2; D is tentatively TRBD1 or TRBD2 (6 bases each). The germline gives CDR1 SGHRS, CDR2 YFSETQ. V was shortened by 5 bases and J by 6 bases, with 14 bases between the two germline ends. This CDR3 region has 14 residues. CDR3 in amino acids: CASRLRRGSGELFF. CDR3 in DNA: TGCGCCAGCAGGTTGAGGAGGGGGTCCGGGGAGCTGTTTTTT.

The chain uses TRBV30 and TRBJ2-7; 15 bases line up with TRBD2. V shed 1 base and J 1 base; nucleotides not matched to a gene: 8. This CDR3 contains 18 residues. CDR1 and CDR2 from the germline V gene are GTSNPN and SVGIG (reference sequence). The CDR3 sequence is CAWSAWTSGRAVSYEQYF. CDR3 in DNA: TGTGCCTGGAGTGCTTGGACTAGCGGGAGGGCCGTTTCCTACGAGCAGTACTTC.

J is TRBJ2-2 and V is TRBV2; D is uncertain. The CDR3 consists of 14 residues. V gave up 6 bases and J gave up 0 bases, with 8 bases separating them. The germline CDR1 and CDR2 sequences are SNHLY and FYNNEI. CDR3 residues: CASRWSSNTGELFF. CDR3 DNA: TGTGCCAGCAGGTGGTCATCGAACACCGGGGAGCTGTTTTTT.

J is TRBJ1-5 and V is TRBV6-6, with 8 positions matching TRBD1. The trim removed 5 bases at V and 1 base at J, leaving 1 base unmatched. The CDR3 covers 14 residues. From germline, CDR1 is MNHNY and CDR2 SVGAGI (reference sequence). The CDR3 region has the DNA TGTGCCAGCAGTAGGGACAGGAGCAATCAGCCCCAGCATTTT. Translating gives CASSRDRSNQPQHF.

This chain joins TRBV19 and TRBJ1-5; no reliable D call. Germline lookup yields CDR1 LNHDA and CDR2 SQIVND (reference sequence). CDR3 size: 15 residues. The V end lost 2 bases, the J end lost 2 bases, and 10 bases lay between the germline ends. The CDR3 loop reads CASSISGLGNQPQHF. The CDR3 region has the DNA TGTGCCAGTAGTATATCGGGATTAGGCAATCAGCCCCAGCATTTT.

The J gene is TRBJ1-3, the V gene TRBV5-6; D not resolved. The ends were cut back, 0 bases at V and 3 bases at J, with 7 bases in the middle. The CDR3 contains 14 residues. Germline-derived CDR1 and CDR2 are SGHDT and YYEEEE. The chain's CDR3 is CASSLASRGNTIYF. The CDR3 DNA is TGTGCCAGCAGCTTGGCCTCCCGTGGAAACACCATATATTTT.

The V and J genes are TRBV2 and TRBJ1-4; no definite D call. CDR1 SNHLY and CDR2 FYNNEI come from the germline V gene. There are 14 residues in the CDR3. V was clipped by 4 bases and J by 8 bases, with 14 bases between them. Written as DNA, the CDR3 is TGTGCCAGCAGTGGTCGTCTGCGGGAAGAAAAACTGTTTTTT. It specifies CASSGRLREEKLFF.

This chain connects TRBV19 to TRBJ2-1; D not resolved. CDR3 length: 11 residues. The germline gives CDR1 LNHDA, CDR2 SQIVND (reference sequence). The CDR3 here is CACGTYNEQFF. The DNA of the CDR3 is TGTGCATGTGGGACCTACAATGAGCAGTTCTTC.

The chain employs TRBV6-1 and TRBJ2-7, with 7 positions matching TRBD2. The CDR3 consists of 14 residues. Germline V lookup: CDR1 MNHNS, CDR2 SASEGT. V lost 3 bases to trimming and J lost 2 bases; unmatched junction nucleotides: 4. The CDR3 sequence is CASSEGGGAYEQYF. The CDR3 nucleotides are TGTGCCAGCAGTGAGGGCGGGGGAGCCTACGAGCAGTACTTC.

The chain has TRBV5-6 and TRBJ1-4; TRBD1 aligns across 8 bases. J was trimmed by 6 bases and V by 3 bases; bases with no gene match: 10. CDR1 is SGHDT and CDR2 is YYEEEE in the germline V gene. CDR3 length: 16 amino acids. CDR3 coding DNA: TGTGCCAGCAGCTCCACCTCGGGACAGGAATATGAAAAACTGTTTTTT. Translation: CASSSTSGQEYEKLFF.

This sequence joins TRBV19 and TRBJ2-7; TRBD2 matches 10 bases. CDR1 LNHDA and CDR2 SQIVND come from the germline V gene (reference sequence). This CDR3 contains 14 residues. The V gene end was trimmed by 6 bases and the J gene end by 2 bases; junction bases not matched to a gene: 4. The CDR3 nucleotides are TGTGCCAGTAGCGCGGGACTAGCGACCTACGAGCAGTACTTC. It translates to CASSAGLATYEQYF. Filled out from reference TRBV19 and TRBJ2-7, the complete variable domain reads DGGITQSPKYLFRKEGQNVTLSCEQNLNHDAMYWYRQDPGQGLRLIYYSQIVNDFQKGDIAEGYSVSREKKESFPLTVTSAQKNPTAFYLCASSAGLATYEQYFGPGTRLTVT.

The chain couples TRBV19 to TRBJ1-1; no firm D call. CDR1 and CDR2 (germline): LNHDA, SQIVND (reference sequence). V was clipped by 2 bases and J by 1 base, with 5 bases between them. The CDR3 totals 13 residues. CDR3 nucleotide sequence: TGTGCCAGTAGTATAAGTGCGAACACTGAAGCTTTCTTT. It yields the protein CASSISANTEAFF. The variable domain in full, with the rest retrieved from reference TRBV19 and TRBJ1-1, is DGGITQSPKYLFRKEGQNVTLSCEQNLNHDAMYWYRQDPGQGLRLIYYSQIVNDFQKGDIAEGYSVSREKKESFPLTVTSAQKNPTAFYLCASSISANTEAFFGQGTRLTVV.

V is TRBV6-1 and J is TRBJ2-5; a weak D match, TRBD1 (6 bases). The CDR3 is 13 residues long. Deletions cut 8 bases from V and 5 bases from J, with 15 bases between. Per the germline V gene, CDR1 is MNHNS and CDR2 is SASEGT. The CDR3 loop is CASRYTGYETQYF. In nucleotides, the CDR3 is TGTGCCAGCCGATATACAGGGTACGAGACCCAGTACTTC.

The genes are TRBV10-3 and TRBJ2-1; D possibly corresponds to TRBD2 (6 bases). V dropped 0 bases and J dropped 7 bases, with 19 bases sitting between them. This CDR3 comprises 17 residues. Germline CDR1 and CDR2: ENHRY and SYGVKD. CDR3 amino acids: CAISESPRTGARNEQFF. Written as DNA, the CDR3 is TGTGCCATCAGTGAGTCACCCCGGACGGGAGCGCGGAATGAGCAGTTCTTC.

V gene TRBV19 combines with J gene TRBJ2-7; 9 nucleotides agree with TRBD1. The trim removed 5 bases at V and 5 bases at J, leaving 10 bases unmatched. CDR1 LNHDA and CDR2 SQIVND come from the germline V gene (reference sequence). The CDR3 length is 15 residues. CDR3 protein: CASSPPGTGIDEQYF. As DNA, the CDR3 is TGTGCCAGTAGTCCCCCCGGGACAGGGATCGACGAGCAGTACTTC.

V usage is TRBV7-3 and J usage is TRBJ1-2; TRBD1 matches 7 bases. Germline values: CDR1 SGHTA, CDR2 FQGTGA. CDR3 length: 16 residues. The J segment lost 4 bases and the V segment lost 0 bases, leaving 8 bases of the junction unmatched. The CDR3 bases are TGTGCCAGCAGCTTAACAGGGGGCAGGGGTAGCTATGGCTACACCTTC. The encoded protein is CASSLTGGRGSYGYTF. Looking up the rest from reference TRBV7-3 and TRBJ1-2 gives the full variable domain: GAGVSQTPSNKVTEKGKYVELRCDPISGHTALYWYRQSLGQGPEFLIYFQGTGAADDSGLPNDRFFAVRPEGSVSTLKIQRTERGDSAVYLCASSLTGGRGSYGYTFGSGTRLTVV.

For the CDR3, the DNA is TGTGCCAGCAGTGAAGTGATGGGTACCACGGATAATGAAAAACTGTTTTTT. Amino acid sequence: CASSEVMGTTDNEKLFF. The gene calls are TRBV6-1 and TRBJ1-4; D not resolved. The CDR3 loop spans 17 amino acids. Trimming took off 1 base at V and 4 bases at J, with 16 bases between the two ends. Germline loops: CDR1 MNHNS, CDR2 SASEGT.

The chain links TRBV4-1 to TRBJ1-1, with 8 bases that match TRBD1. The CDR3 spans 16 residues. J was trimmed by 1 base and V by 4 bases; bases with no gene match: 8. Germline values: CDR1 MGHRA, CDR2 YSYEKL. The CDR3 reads CASSPGNRGRNTEAFF. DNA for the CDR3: TGCGCCAGCAGCCCCGGGAACAGGGGGAGGAACACTGAAGCTTTCTTT.